This T cell receptor (beta chain) was identified during a study of T cell responses to AZD1222 COVID-19 vaccine. Study background: Analyses pooled second doses at about 4 or about 12 weeks.

Here immunoSEQ multiplex PCR was the method, and the copy in TCRdb shows in-frame clones only, minus some. The sample has about 91,000 clones; more than 70% are singletons. Notes on the study in general: Only a handful of AZD1222 recipients tested seropositive at baseline. The study found vaccine-associated CD4 TCRs spanning spike, dominant at 160-218 and 743-854. The donor group comprised mostly white British people and more females; the analysis possibly underestimated clonal diversity.

Comments on this clone: The antigen remains unidentified.

This CDR3 comprises 16 residues. In germline, CDR1 is LNHDA, CDR2 SQIVND (reference sequence). The junction had 5 bases not matched to a gene; V was cut back by 6 bases and J by 3 bases. The V call is TRBV19, the J call TRBJ1-4; 12 nucleotides align to TRBD1. The clonotype was recovered from an adult in good health. Sequencing used peripheral blood, obtained on day 0 of AZD1222 vaccination. The CDR3 is CASSMGQGASNEKLFF. The CDR3 DNA reads as TGTGCCAGTAGCATGGGACAGGGGGCCTCTAATGAAAAACTGTTTTTT.